This TCR beta chain was identified in a study of T cell responses to AZD1222 COVID-19 vaccine. Study-level information: Second doses at about 4 or about 12 weeks were pooled.

Study-wide results and limits: Among those given AZD1222, only 6 or 7 were seropositive at baseline.

The method was immunoSEQ multiplex PCR; TCRdb's version includes in-frame clones alone and lacks a portion of them. Among more than 110,000 clones listed, 88% were seen once. A remark on this clone: Its antigen is unknown.

The sequences come from peripheral blood, collected on day 0 of AZD1222 vaccination. The receptor was isolated from an adult in good health.

CDR3 DNA: TGTGCCTGGAGCCTCGGACACACAACTAATGAAAAACTGTTTTTT. This translates into CAWSLGHTTNEKLFF. The chain has TRBV30 and TRBJ1-4; D may be TRBD1 (5 bases). Germline values: CDR1 GTSNPN, CDR2 SVGIG (reference sequence). CDR3 length: 15 amino acids. V lost 3 bases to trimming and J lost 0 bases, with 11 bases between them.